This TCR beta chain was documented in a study of T cells in Graves' hyperthyroidism and ophthalmopathy. General study points: Blood held most thyroid clonotypes expanded above 0.001 frequency.

Ten or more counts support this clonotype. Its target is not known. Not enrolled were patients with uncontrolled infection, other autoimmune disease, pregnancy or lactation. PBMCs were collected from an approximately 9.3 ml volume of fresh peripheral blood. Researchers took RNA transcripts and amplified the TCR beta CDR3 regions from them. HTBI primers drove first-round RT-PCR of the TCR CDR3. TCRdb re-analysed the multiplex PCR reads in MiXCR, keeping a single row per CDR3 protein. The table shows about 130,000 distinct CDR3 sequences, with about 20% occurring only once. The TCR comes from a woman aged 45-65 years with Graves' hyperthyroidism that later progressed to Graves' ophthalmopathy. Sequenced sample: blood.

As DNA, the CDR3 is TGTGCCAGCACCCCCCGATTTCCGGGACAGGCTCGCCCTACTAATGAAAAACTGTTTTTT. Translated: CASTPRFPGQARPTNEKLFF. The J gene is TRBJ1-4, the V gene TRBV27; 8 nucleotides agree with TRBD1. After removal of 7 bases from V and 2 bases from J, the junction contained 21 bases not matched to a gene. CDR1 and CDR2 (germline): MNHEY, SMNVEV (reference sequence). The CDR3 contains 20 residues.